The rows below give T cell receptor beta chains drawn from one sample of a study of blood T cell repertoires in COVID-19. Measured with immunoSEQ multiplex PCR; TCRdb has only the in-frame clones, and not every one. The sample shows about 38,000 clones, roughly 89% of them seen only once. Sequenced sample: peripheral blood. These receptor sequences come from a man aged 55-75 years with active or convalescent COVID-19. Each CDR3 is given with its conserved first and last residue.

>TRBV5-4
CASSLDSGNYNEQFF
>TRBV9
CASSVEATGTEAFF
>TRBV7-9
CASSFGRAQETQYF
>TRBV4-1
CASSRRGPDTEAFF
>TRBV3-1/TRBV3-2
CASSNSGSGEQFF
>TRBV5-1
CASRVEGRYQETQYF
>TRBV19
CASRTGNGQPQHF
>TRBV3-1/TRBV3-2
CASSQALYGYTF
>TRBV18
CASSPLGSSYNEQFF
>TRBV27
CASSDRGAFEAFF
>TRBV3-1/TRBV3-2
CASHPGLGSDEQYF
>TRBV11-2
CASSLSVATGGESYEQYF
>TRBV5-4
CASSKEGSWKKETQYF
>TRBV6-5
CASSYGARWDGYTF
>TRBV27
CASKVSQGRGTGELFF
>TRBV10-3
CAIKGTSGRAGGNEQFF
>TRBV12-3/TRBV12-4
CASSNTYQETQYF
>TRBV18
CASSPSGGGETQYF
>TRBV4-1
CASSQRQAPSLEQYF
>TRBV10-3
CAITRTGGSEGYTF
>TRBV18
CASSPSSGELFF
>TRBV6-2/TRBV6-3
CASSRGQGYEQYF
>TRBV7-9
CASSLFEGGQNIQYF
>TRBV3-1/TRBV3-2
CASSQDQGAWGYTF
>TRBV3-1/TRBV3-2
CASSPRLAGGRNNEQFF
>TRBV11-3
CASSKDISAGELFF
>TRBV5-5
CASRSVYEQYF
>TRBV3-1/TRBV3-2
CASSQGVREVLSRQYF
>TRBV5-4
CASSVPRATASSGANVLTF
>TRBV10-3
CAVRDSDSEQYF
>TRBV19
CASSIIAGGPEYEQYF
>TRBV7-8
CASSTGGSTSDTQYF
>TRBV9
CASNPTGGSNQPQHF
>TRBV4-2
CASNELSGSTDTQYF
>TRBV18
CASSPFAPGTTNTGELFF
>TRBV5-3
CARSLKALGGRYNEQFF
>TRBV7-2
CASSATSGTYTDTQYF
>TRBV7-8
CASSSQRTGGTNQPQHF
>TRBV28
CASSLRGGRGEQYF
>TRBV7-8
CASSLDRVTEAFF
>TRBV11-2
CASSLYSGGNEQFF
>TRBV5-1
CASSPTGSNEKLFF
>TRBV30
CAWSVRSHEQYF
>TRBV29-1
CSVQETGMNTEAFF
>TRBV10-2
CASRQGGNTEAFF
>TRBV10-3
CAIRQGNSPLHF
>TRBV5-1
CASSRVQPSYNEQFF
>TRBV18
CASSLQTLLTSGRITDTQYF
>TRBV9
CASSVTDGNTIYF
>TRBV7-7
CASSLEAGANTGELFF
>TRBV19
CASTRGGGLAGQPGELFF
>TRBV20-1
CSASPGANGPHWLAGRYEQYF
>TRBV10-3
CAISRDSLYGYTF
>TRBV28
CASRTTEYEQYF
>TRBV27
CASSLYSGVEAFF
>TRBV5-1
CASSLTSGSSYNEQFF
>TRBV5-1
CASSFGGRVRDEQYF
>TRBV5-4
CASSRTSGSSDTQYF
>TRBV10-3
CAISERDWYNEQFF